A single T cell receptor (beta chain) is shown here with its context. Measured with immunoSEQ multiplex PCR; TCRdb has only the in-frame clones, and not every one. The sample holds more than 2 million clones, approximately 95% seen once. Selected positively for CCR7 and CD45RO-negative, naive CD8 cells excluded terminally differentiated effector memory CD45RA+ cells. This sample was included in a study of shared clonotypes between healthy human individuals. CDR3 length: 15 amino acids. J was trimmed by 8 bases and V by 0 bases; bases with no gene match: 2. From germline, CDR1 is SGHNT and CDR2 YYREEE (reference sequence).

Sequencing was done on a sample of naive CD8+ T cells sorted from blood. The source is a man in his late teens or twenties in good health. The chain recombines TRBV5-4 with TRBJ1-6, with 10 positions matching TRBD1. This CDR3 reads CASSLAGTGDSPLHF. CDR3 nucleotides: TGTGCCAGCAGCTTGGCCGGGACAGGGGATTCACCCCTCCACTTT. Supplemented by reference TRBV5-4 and TRBJ1-6, the full variable domain reads ETGVTQSPTHLIKTRGQQVTLRCSSQSGHNTVSWYQQALGQGPQFIFQYYREEENGRGNFPPRFSGLQFPNYSSELNVNALELDDSALYLCASSLAGTGDSPLHFGNGTRLTVT.